What follows are 14 T cell receptor beta chains derived from one specimen sequenced in a study of OX40 agonist ivuxolimab in advanced cancers. TCRdb keeps only in-frame clones here, not all; method: immunoSEQ multiplex PCR. The data contain about 83,000 clones, roughly 91% of them singletons. The sample in question was CD4+ or CD8+ T cells sorted from blood, obtained in a trial of the OX40 agonist ivuxolimab. The source of these receptors is an adult with an advanced solid tumor such as melanoma, head and neck, liver or kidney cancer.

The rearrangement joins TRBV29-1 to TRBJ2-7; D might be TRBD1 (5 bases). The CDR3 spans 10 residues. V was trimmed by 4 bases and J by 5 bases, leaving 6 bases between them. CDR1 SQVTM and CDR2 ANQGSEA come from the germline V gene. The DNA for the CDR3 is TGCAGCGTTGGGACAAACGAGCAGTACTTC. It codes for CSVGTNEQYF.

This clone was observed a few times. The chain recombines TRBV11-2 with TRBJ1-4, with a tentative D call TRBD1 (6 bases). Germline assignment: CDR1 SGHAT and CDR2 FQNNGV. The length of the CDR3 is 15 residues. Trimming took off 5 bases at V and 7 bases at J, with 17 bases between the two ends. The CDR3 protein is CASSTDQGRTEKLFF. In nucleotides, the CDR3 is TGTGCCAGCAGCACCGACCAGGGGCGGACTGAAAAACTGTTTTTT.

The chain is built from TRBV27 and TRBJ2-3, with D tentatively TRBD1 (5 bases). Germline CDR1 is MNHEY and CDR2 is SMNVEV (reference sequence). This CDR3 has 15 residues. Trimming pared 4 bases from V and 2 bases from J, leaving 13 bases between. The CDR3 reads CASSSGRQFTDTQYF. CDR3 nucleotides: TGTGCCAGCAGTTCTGGTCGACAGTTCACAGATACGCAGTATTTT.

The chain combines TRBV18 with TRBJ1-1; a possible D gene is TRBD1 (6 bases). CDR1 KGHSH and CDR2 LQKENI come from the germline V gene. The CDR3 consists of 15 residues. Trimming shortened V by 2 bases and J by 4 bases, and 14 bases separated the two germline ends. This chain's CDR3 is CASSPGMGALTEAFF. In nucleotides, the CDR3 is TGTGCCAGCTCACCAGGGATGGGGGCGCTCACTGAAGCTTTCTTT. The whole variable domain, remainder taken from reference TRBV18 and TRBJ1-1, is NAGVMQNPRHLVRRRGQEARLRCSPMKGHSHVYWYRQLPEEGLKFMVYLQKENIIDESGMPKERFSAEFPKEGPSILRIQQVVRGDSAAYFCASSPGMGALTEAFFGQGTRLTVV.

The CDR3 is CSAQGSREQFF. CDR3 sequence (DNA): TGCAGCGCACAGGGGTCAAGGGAGCAGTTCTTC. This rearrangement joins TRBV29-1 to TRBJ2-1; 7 positions agree with TRBD1. This CDR3 has 11 amino acids. The germline V gene has CDR1 SQVTM and CDR2 ANQGSEA. With 7 bases clipped from V and 10 bases from J, the junction kept 7 bases outside the gene matches.

The chain uses TRBV11-2 and TRBJ2-7; 8 nucleotides match TRBD1. CDR1 is SGHAT and CDR2 is FQNNGV in the germline V gene. V was pared by 1 base and J by 7 bases, with 9 bases of the junction left unmatched. This CDR3 comprises 15 residues. The CDR3 nucleotides read TGTGCCAGCAGCTTAGGTCTTCAGGGGGCAGGTGAGCAGTACTTC. Residues: CASSLGLQGAGEQYF.

This rearrangement joins TRBV11-3 to TRBJ2-7; D not resolved. Trimming cost V 0 bases and J 0 bases, with 6 bases left between them. Looked up from germline, CDR1 is SGHNT and CDR2 is YENEEA. The CDR3 has 14 residues. The CDR3 DNA follows: TGTGCCAGCAGCTTAGATACGGGCTCCTACGAGCAGTACTTC. It encodes CASSLDTGSYEQYF.

This chain connects TRBV19 to TRBJ2-7; 12 nucleotides line up with TRBD2. The CDR3 has 19 amino acids. CDR1 is LNHDA and CDR2 is SQIVND in the germline V gene (reference sequence). V dropped 1 base and J dropped 4; count of bases not matched to a gene: 14. CDR3 in amino acids: CASSIALETSGRWAYEQYF. In nucleotides, the CDR3 is TGTGCCAGTAGTATAGCCTTGGAGACTAGCGGGAGATGGGCTTACGAGCAGTACTTC.

V is TRBV19 and J is TRBJ2-2; unclear D gene. The V end was cut by 5 bases, the J end by 1 base, with 14 bases between. The CDR3 extends over 16 amino acids. Per germline, CDR1 LNHDA and CDR2 SQIVND (reference sequence). The CDR3 bases are TGTGCCAGTAGTGCGAATGGGCCTAGGAACACCGGGGAGCTGTTTTTT. Translated: CASSANGPRNTGELFF.

V usage is TRBV5-5 and J usage is TRBJ2-7; a possible D gene is TRBD1 (6 bases). Germline V gene lookup returns CDR1 SGHKS and CDR2 YYEKEE (reference sequence). This CDR3 region has 13 residues. Trimming cost V 3 bases and J 1 base, with 8 bases left between them. CDR3 region: CASSWGTSYEQYF. The CDR3 DNA follows: TGTGCCAGCAGCTGGGGGACATCCTACGAGCAGTACTTC.

This clone is a singleton in its sample. J is TRBJ2-1 and V is TRBV27; tentative D call: TRBD2 (6 bases). This CDR3 region has 19 residues. The germline gives CDR1 MNHEY, CDR2 SMNVEV (reference sequence). V lost 6 bases to trimming and J lost 12 bases, with 36 bases between them. DNA for the CDR3: TGTGCCAGCAGGGATCTAACCATTGCGGCGGGAATGTGGTTCACGAGGCAGTTCTTC. Protein sequence: CASRDLTIAAGMWFTRQFF.

The chain recombines TRBV6-6 with TRBJ2-3; D may match TRBD1 or TRBD2 (5 bases each). V lost 4 bases and J 2 bases, leaving 10 bases between the germline ends. CDR1 MNHNY and CDR2 SVGAGI come from the germline V gene (reference sequence). The CDR3 contains 14 residues. The DNA for the CDR3 is TGTGCCAGCAGTTCCACCGGGGCCACAGATACGCAGTATTTT. It translates to CASSSTGATDTQYF.

The V gene is TRBV10-3, the J gene TRBJ1-1; 9 bases match TRBD1. The V gene end was trimmed by 8 bases and the J gene end by 3 bases; junction bases not matched to a gene: 10. Germline values: CDR1 ENHRY, CDR2 SYGVKD. CDR3 length: 15 amino acids. The CDR3 sequence is CAIRNRGQGDTEAFF. CDR3 bases: TGTGCCATCCGAAACAGGGGGCAGGGGGACACTGAAGCTTTCTTT.

This clone was seen a handful of times. The chain employs TRBV5-6 and TRBJ1-4; D unresolved. Between the trimmed V and J ends, which lost 5 bases and 3 bases, there was a span of 14 bases. Germline V gives CDR1 SGHDT, CDR2 YYEEEE. The CDR3 contains 15 residues. This CDR3 reads CASRSQGSPNEKLFF. The CDR3 DNA sequence: TGTGCCAGCAGGTCTCAAGGTTCGCCTAATGAAAAACTGTTTTTT.